This T cell receptor (beta chain) derives from a study of shared clonotypes between healthy human individuals (dated by TCRdb to about 2020). Some background on the complete study: A couple of women and a few men aged 18 to 49 years were included in the cohort. The study deeply sequenced blood TCR repertoires of five healthy adults to estimate repertoire size and the extent of clonotype sharing between individuals. For each donor, three plates each were used for CD4 naive and CD4 memory, two plates were used for CD8 naive, and one plate was used for CD8 memory. Different laboratories and diverse techniques were used to prepare libraries and sequence TCR repertoires, to increase sequencing depth and limit assay-specific biases. Each donor's leukapheresis produced roughly between roughly 0.85 and 10 billion PBMCs.

Healthy HIV-negative adults with no recently reported acute infections or vaccinations were included as donors. Every donor was a Caucasian adult residing in Nashville, Tennessee, USA. The CD8 memory samples were a combination of magnetically selected CD45RO+ cells and CCR7-negative CD45RA+ effector memory (TemRA) cells. Blood was obtained by leukapheresis, after which PBMCs were separated by Ficoll-Histopaque density gradient centrifugation and cryopreserved in liquid nitrogen vapor phase. Purity and quantity of every magnetically sorted T cell population were checked by analytical flow cytometry. From each sorted fraction, genomic DNA was isolated and quantified by UV absorbance on a Nanodrop 2000c. What the research found in general, with its limitations: Naive subsets generally had larger estimated clonotype richness than memory subsets. The genetic and exposure-history diversity represented was limited by the small number of donors. Across a handful of donors, approximately 5% of naive CD4, roughly 3.4% of naive CD8, approximately 2.5% of memory CD4, and about 0.44% of memory CD8 clonotypes were shared. Sampling was restricted to blood, and TCR repertoires in tissue are likely to differ from TCR repertoires in blood. Based on pairwise subsampling, the degree of clonotype sharing among donors was expected to be affected by sequencing depth. Clonotypes shared by all four sorted-subset donors showed higher generation probabilities than non-shared clonotypes. Incomplete sequencing was indicated by rarefaction of sorted-subset datasets, despite the large sequencing depth.

Worth noting for this clone: It lacks a known antigen. No much larger clonotype is one base removed from it; base qualities were not supplied.

Using the deep immunoSEQ assay, multiplex PCR amplified TCR CDR3 regions from genomic DNA. Genomic DNA extracted from each cell subset was distributed evenly over all wells of several immunoSEQ 96-well plates, and each plate served as one replicate. For sorted subsets, 150 to 250 ng genomic DNA, equal to 30,000 to 35,000 T cell genomes, was loaded into each replicate PCR. The purified libraries were quantified using a Qubit 3.0 fluorometer, sized with a Bioanalyzer 2100, and then quantified again using the KAPA Library Quantification kit. Every immunoSEQ 96-well plate was sequenced on a separate single-read 150-cycle Illumina NextSeq 550 flow cell. Processing in the source paper ran as follows. Because the immunoSEQ output held only junctional sequences and lacked quality scores, the filtering could not match the filtering applied to full-length reads. To assign V/J genes and CDR3, sequences were annotated against IMGT germline references using PyIR, a Python wrapper for IgBLAST v1.9. Reads with weak V/J assignments (E-value above 1e-6), missing CDR3, stop codons, out-of-frame junctions, or ambiguous translated residues were removed. V3J clonotypes were defined by identical inferred V gene, J gene, and CDR3 amino acid sequence. The percentage overlap between two repertoires was calculated by dividing the number of shared unique clonotypes by the size of the smaller repertoire. Repertoire richness was assessed with RTK rarefaction, the Chao1 estimator, and Recon v2.1 estimates of unobserved clonotypes. Generation probabilities for all TCRbeta clonotypes obtained by the gDNA method from a handful of donors were computed using OLGA. The source is immuneACCESS, and TCRdb retained only in-frame sequences with V and J called. Part of the clones is not carried over; for the studies checked, unresolved V genes explain less than half of this, and the remainder is unexplained. Clone size and the V and J calls come from that table; the DNA yielded D and trimming. This sample comprises a few hundred thousand clones, about 96% of them detected only once. The ten largest clones add up to approximately 0.3% of the sample.

The CDR3 starts with the cysteine, ends with the phenylalanine, and has 15 residues. Of the read, only the CDR3 DNA is kept; its 45 bases are in frame from base 1. This receptor was obtained from a man aged 25 to 45 in good health. The sequenced sample was memory CD8+ T cells sorted from blood. The cell subset or site label, read with the paper, signifies: CD45RO+ cells pooled with CCR7-negative TemRA cells. The sequence links TRBV21-1 to TRBJ2-3; the DNA was not compared with TRBD2, the D call given in the table. TRBV21-1 is marked as a pseudogene. The CDR3 corresponds to CASSSWTRGWDTQYF. Read as DNA, the sequence is TGTGCCAGCAGCAGCTGGACTAGAGGTTGGGATACGCAGTATTTT.